The present T cell receptor beta chain was sequenced within a study of cytomegalovirus exposure and HLA in healthy donors (dated by TCRdb to 2016 to 2017). Study-wide context: According to an earlier analysis of around 600 of the donors, some 170 million T cells yielded 117 million unique TCR beta sequences and 276 Gb of sequence data. Roughly 300 gigabases of sequencing data and some 85 million unique TCR sequences were included in an early release covering about 620 HLA-typed donors. Of the 398 genotyped donors, 81% fell in the genetic ancestry cluster associated with self-reported Caucasian donors. The aim of the study was to test whether cataloging public T cell receptors could identify signatures of past pathogen exposure. The study used immunosequencing to profile the T cell repertoires of 600 to 850 subjects and linked those repertoires to cytomegalovirus serostatus. Along with the roughly 700-subject first cohort, a separate validation cohort of 120 different subjects was used. The study combined high-throughput TCR immunosequencing, statistical association of individual TCRs with disease status, and machine learning to predict cytomegalovirus infection status. In a later analysis, previously published TCR beta repertoires from about 670 donors were re-analyzed and high-resolution HLA genotyping was added so that TCR occurrence patterns could be studied. Rather than drawing on any new phenotypic data, the later analysis identified candidate immune exposures from TCR beta sequences and the way those sequences occurred across donors. An earlier analysis of a few hundred of the donors applied high-throughput TCR beta sequencing to assess whether each TCR beta V gene segment acted as functional or pseudogenic. Donor age, sex, ethnicity and CMV serostatus were compiled alongside the repertoire data. A later genetic analysis used genome-wide SNP genotypes for about 60% of the 666 donors, treating that subset as a discovery cohort. All discovery cohort repertoires had been generated using a single sequencing platform. Class I and class II HLA loci were covered by the typing at four-digit resolution. The number of donors typed differed by locus, with roughly 629-640 for A, B, C, DRB1 and DQB1, around 500 for DQA1, 600 to 610 for DPA1, and some 470 for DPB1. Roughly 5 DR-DQ haplotypes were handled as single units for association and clustering because linkage in the cohort was strong. Across around 400 genotyped donors of the cohort, an average of about 240,000 unique TCR beta nucleotide sequences per donor were sequenced, and approximately 19% of those sequences were non-productive. The paper as a whole reports these results and caveats: Roughly uniform sequencing depth across donors was assumed in presence/absence analyses, although this assumption may not hold. A group of highly shared sequence variants was considered likely to be a technical artifact of the sequencing pipeline. According to the authors, the approach could potentially be generalized to other disease states and immunological phenotypes. Because counts were too low, seventeen rarely observed V segments, including chromosome 9 orphons, were left out of the earlier analysis of about 620 of the donors. Some IMGT-functional V segments, including TRBV6-2 and TRBV6-3, could not be told apart with the 87-base-pair reads, so those segments were excluded. Because some donors lacked HLA typing at each locus, the association tests relied only on the typed subset. While some public TCRs were present in many individuals, most TCR sequences turned up only very rarely across donors. According to a later analysis, TCR association rates differed among HLA loci, with DRB1 alleles showing the most associated TCRs and HLA-C alleles showing the fewest. A further reported finding was that TCR beta sequences accurately predicted the HLA-A and HLA-B alleles for most subjects in the first cohort. In a later genetic analysis, a missense DCLRE1C variant was associated with V-gene and J-gene trimming of TCR beta chains, and the association was replicated in an independent cohort. According to a later analysis, parvovirus B19, influenza, CMV and Epstein-Barr virus appeared linked to several top co-occurrence clusters. The classifier was reported to diagnose cytomegalovirus status with high specificity and sensitivity in both the original cohort and the validation cohort. In an earlier analysis of 500 to 650 of the donors, most TCR beta V segments appeared in productive rearrangements about 90% or about 30% of the time, broadly matching IMGT annotations. This cohort had only TCR beta chains sequenced, and the lack of alpha or paired-chain data limited which features could be detected. A later analysis found that most CMV-associated TCR beta chains appeared HLA-restricted, with HLA associations seemingly driven largely by CMV exposure. A few of the identified cytomegalovirus-associated TCR beta chains were confirmed in vitro to be specific for cytomegalovirus antigens. Compared with the approximately 710-donor mean, donors in an Asian-associated ancestry cluster had fewer N-insertions in productive TCRs, according to a later genetic analysis. In a later analysis, HLA-associated TCR beta chains were found to be more clonally expanded and to have lower generation probabilities than equally common non-associated chains. Linkage disequilibrium might explain the correlated functional status among segregating V segments, but an unknown experimental factor could not be excluded. A total of about 150 TCR beta chains were listed by the study as associated with cytomegalovirus. When HLA alleles, especially DR and DQ, strongly co-occurred, TCR associations were difficult to assign to individual alleles. In a later analysis, 15,000 to 20,000 TCR beta sequences were associated with specific HLA alleles at a false discovery rate of 0.05. The only immune exposure information available for the cohort was CMV serostatus.

Receptor amplification or capture employed the immunoSEQ multiplex PCR assay. For the multiplex PCR, a mixture combining 60 forward primers for TCR Vbeta segments and 13 reverse primers for TCR Jbeta segments was used. The CDR3 region of rearranged TCR beta genes was amplified from genomic DNA by a multiplex PCR assay. On the Illumina HiSeq System, the amplified TCR beta libraries were sequenced as 87-base-pair reads. The paper's processing steps were these. Across the 640 or so repertoires, a later analysis counted 60 million to 90 million unique TCR beta chains, 9.5 million to 13 million of which were shared by at least two donors. Raw reads were error-corrected and collapsed into unique sequences by a nearest-neighbor algorithm in which closely related sequences were merged to remove PCR and sequencing errors. CDR3 sequences were aligned to IMGT reference sequences to assign V, D and J gene segments. Each retained sequence needed at least a six-nucleotide match to both a V gene segment and a J gene segment. A rearrangement was called productive if the CDR3 had no stop codons and remained in frame with V and J, and every other rearrangement was called non-productive. CDR3 was defined according to IMGT convention as the region running from the second conserved V-encoded cysteine to the conserved J-encoded phenylalanine. Sequences without an unambiguous match to a single V gene segment were excluded from the earlier analysis of about 640 of the donors. In an earlier analysis of 450 to 700 of the donors, V segments were called functional above 56.7% productive rearrangements and were called segregating when the between-donor standard deviation exceeded 5%. To diagnose cytomegalovirus status from the catalog of TCR beta chain sequences, a statistical classification framework was built. In a later analysis, TCR nucleotide sequences were compared against IMGT/GENE-DB human TR gene sequences so that V and J genes could be assigned. In a later analysis, CDR3 sequences and most-parsimonious VDJ recombination scenarios were assigned using the TCRdist pipeline. A later analysis defined each TCR beta chain by its CDR3 amino acid sequence plus V-gene family, and excluded reads lacking a unique V-gene family. A later analysis removed several hundred highly shared, low-generation-probability nucleotide sequences to deal with suspected cross-contamination and a sequencing artifact. In a later analysis, a clonal expansion index for each public chain was calculated from normalized within-repertoire ranks of inferred template counts. Generation probabilities in a later analysis came from a VDJ recombination model fitted to out-of-frame rearrangements, and those results were checked against IGoR. In a later analysis, hypergeometric tests were used to score TCR-TCR, TCR-HLA and TCR-CMV co-occurrence, with a repertoire-size bias correction applied to TCR pairs. To estimate false discovery rates, a later analysis permuted the HLA or CMV assignments 20 times. In a later analysis, co-occurring TCRs were grouped using DBSCAN, and TCRdist sequence similarity was added for clustering within HLA-allele-positive subsets. Repertoires with fewer than 30,000 or more than 120,000 public chains were left out of co-occurrence clustering, as were about 5 repertoires with anomalous nucleotide sharing. TCRdb took this table from immuneACCESS and kept in-frame rearrangements with V and J called. Such tables lack part of the clones; where checked against another copy, unresolved V genes explain under half of the gap, and the rest is unexplained. V, J and clone size were drawn from that table, and D and trimming were deduced from the DNA. Counted in this sample were about 150,000 clones; over 60% of them appeared once. The ten largest clones represent around 6.3% of the sample.

About this clone itself: What this receptor recognizes is not known. Per-nucleotide qualities are absent, and no much larger clonotype sits a single base away.

CDR1 MNHNS and CDR2 SASEGT are derived from the germline V gene. CDR3 length: 14 amino acids, cysteine to phenylalanine. Only CDR3 DNA is held: 42 bases, read in frame from base 1. V trim: 6 bases; J trim: 6 bases; unmatched bases: 9. The cohort was made up of several hundred healthy bone marrow donors. All cohort members were sampled while nominally healthy, although unrecorded immune exposures were likely present. The donor was CMV seronegative and belonged to the group of over 300 seronegative cohort members. A peripheral blood sample was provided by each donor, and peripheral blood mononuclear cells were used for TCR beta sequencing. The Qiagen DNeasy Blood Extraction Kit was used to extract genomic DNA from the blood cell samples.

This chain joins TRBV6-1 to TRBJ2-7; 9 bases in the junction line up with TRBD1. The specimen sequenced was PBMCs. This sequence was found in a woman in her sixties or seventies in good health and CMV-seronegative. The CDR3 region reads CASRVDRGGFEQYF. Here is the DNA: TGTGCCAGCAGGGTGGACAGGGGAGGTTTCGAGCAGTACTTC.